The T cell receptor beta chain under discussion was sequenced for a study of beta chain features in type 1 diabetes. Study conclusions and caveats: A definitive answer on HLA type influencing TCRB rearrangement was not reached here. There was a moderate but significant shortening of TCRB CDR3s in all four CD4+ subsets of Type 1 diabetes patients. A greater similarity of naive, central memory and Treg TCRB repertoires was seen among patients than among healthy donors.

Around 120 mL of blood, on average, came from one heparinised draw per donor. This clone was observed a few times. Its cognate antigen is unknown. The whole isolated RNA underwent reverse transcription, so sequencing captured expressed TCRB transcripts. Libraries were prepared by immunoSEQ multiplex PCR; TCRdb keeps only in-frame clonotypes and omits some of them. The sample includes about 650,000 clones, over 10% of them seen just once. The sequenced sample consisted of naive CD4+ T cells from blood. The sequence derives from a man younger than 45 with type 1 diabetes.

The CDR3 coding sequence is TGCAGCGTTGGTGCAAACAGGCGGGTCTACGAGCAGTACTTC. As protein: CSVGANRRVYEQYF. J is TRBJ2-7 and V is TRBV29-1; tentatively, D is TRBD1 or TRBD2 (5 bases each). V was clipped by 4 bases and J by 3 bases, with 16 bases between them. Germline loops: CDR1 SQVTM, CDR2 ANQGSEA. The CDR3 is made up of 14 amino acids.